This T cell receptor (beta chain) is drawn from a study of shared clonotypes between healthy human individuals. A single count supports this clone. Trimming took 7 bases from V and 5 from J; bases not matched to a gene: 11. CDR3 size: 16 residues. Germline lookup yields CDR1 SGHRS and CDR2 YFSETQ. Libraries were prepared by immunoSEQ multiplex PCR; TCRdb keeps only in-frame clonotypes and omits some of them. The table includes roughly 550,000 clones, around 95% detected once. Naive CD8 cells lacked CD45RO and underwent positive selection for CCR7, leaving out terminally differentiated effector memory CD45RA+ cells.

The clonotype originates from a woman younger than 45 in good health. The sample taken for sequencing was naive CD8+ T cells sorted from blood. This chain joins TRBV5-1 and TRBJ2-2; 10 bases line up with TRBD1. CDR3 bases: TGCGCCAGCGCCCCTTCCGGGACAGGGGTTACCGGGGAGCTGTTTTTT. Its translation: CASAPSGTGVTGELFF.